These 13 T cell receptor beta chains were sequenced from one sample in a study of blood T cell repertoires in COVID-19. TCRdb's copy holds only in-frame clones and misses some; the assay was immunoSEQ multiplex PCR. There are 200,000 to 300,000 clones in the sample; 88% occur only once, and 1.3% to 1.5% lies in the top ten. The sequenced sample consisted of peripheral blood. The receptors shown here come from a man aged 80 or over with acute or convalescent COVID-19.

The V gene is TRBV7-7, the J gene TRBJ2-3, with D tentatively TRBD2 (6 bases). V was pared by 1 base and J by 2 bases, with 10 bases between. CDR3 length: 15 residues. Germline V gene data show CDR1 as SSHAT and CDR2 as FNYEAQ (reference sequence). CDR3 nucleotides: TGTGCCAGCAGCTTAGTCGGGGGACTCACAGATACGCAGTATTTT. It translates to CASSLVGGLTDTQYF.

The chain is built from TRBV9 and TRBJ1-3; D may be TRBD1 (5 bases). The CDR3 has 16 residues. Trimming took off 3 bases at V and 0 bases at J, with 13 bases between the two ends. Germline CDR1 is SGDLS and CDR2 is YYNGEE. CDR3 amino acids: CASSANRIDSGNTIYF. CDR3 sequence (DNA): TGTGCCAGCAGCGCAAACAGGATCGACTCTGGAAACACCATATATTTT.

The CDR3 spells CASSNTRGARDEQFF. The CDR3 DNA is TGCGCCAGCAGCAATACCCGGGGGGCGCGAGATGAGCAGTTCTTC. This chain uses TRBV5-1 with TRBJ2-1, with D possibly being TRBD2 (7 bases). This CDR3 has 15 residues. V gave up 4 bases and J gave up 8 bases, with 19 bases separating them. CDR1 is SGHRS and CDR2 is YFSETQ in the germline V gene.

The V gene is TRBV5-5, the J gene TRBJ2-1; 11 nucleotides agree with TRBD1. This CDR3 contains 15 residues. Germline CDR1 is SGHKS and CDR2 is YYEKEE (reference sequence). V dropped 7 bases and J dropped 7; count of bases not matched to a gene: 10. CDR3 nucleotide sequence: TGTGCCAGCCGTTTACCGGGACAGGGGGAAAATGAGCAGTTCTTC. Translation: CASRLPGQGENEQFF. Based on the CDR3 plus reference TRBV5-5 and TRBJ2-1, the full variable domain is DAGVTQSPTHLIKTRGQQVTLRCSPISGHKSVSWYQQVLGQGPQFIFQYYEKEERGRGNFPDRFSARQFPNYSSELNVNALLLGDSALYLCASRLPGQGENEQFFGPGTRLTVL.

This clone has a handful of counts. This chain joins TRBV29-1 and TRBJ1-1; D is unclear. The CDR3 spans 13 residues. Germline V gene lookup returns CDR1 SQVTM and CDR2 ANQGSEA. V was trimmed by 3 bases and J by 2 bases, leaving 10 bases between them. The CDR3 DNA is TGCAGCGTTGAGTTTCGGGTTAACACTGAAGCTTTCTTT. It encodes CSVEFRVNTEAFF.

Concerning this clone: The same CDR3 can be traced to other DNA sequences in this sample. This chain links TRBV9 with TRBJ1-1, with D possibly TRBD1 on 5 matching bases. This CDR3 is built from 14 residues. The germline gives CDR1 SGDLS, CDR2 YYNGEE. Trimming pared 0 bases from V and 3 bases from J, leaving 9 bases between. The CDR3: CASSVGGRDTEAFF. The CDR3 DNA follows: TGTGCCAGCAGCGTAGGGGGGAGGGACACTGAAGCTTTCTTT.

V usage is TRBV15 and J usage is TRBJ1-3, with 7 bases identical to TRBD1. This CDR3 region has 16 residues. With 4 bases clipped from V and 0 bases from J, the junction kept 6 bases outside the gene matches. Germline V gene data show CDR1 as LNHNV and CDR2 as YYDKDF (reference sequence). CDR3 protein: CATSKTRQGSGNTIYF. The CDR3 nucleotides are TGTGCCACCAGCAAGACACGACAGGGCTCTGGAAACACCATATATTTT.

The chain employs TRBV5-8 and TRBJ1-4; D ambiguous. The V end was cut by 0 bases, the J end by 7 bases, with 7 bases between. From germline, CDR1 is SGHTS and CDR2 YDEGEE. This CDR3 is built from 13 residues. The CDR3 nucleotides read TGTGCCAGCAGCTTGGACAGTGGTGAAAAACTGTTTTTT. This translates into CASSLDSGEKLFF.

The rearrangement uses TRBV5-5 and TRBJ1-3; D is unclear. Trimming took off 6 bases at V and 4 bases at J, with 17 bases between the two ends. Germline CDR1 reads SGHKS; CDR2 reads YYEKEE (reference sequence). This CDR3 has 15 amino acids. The CDR3 sequence is CASTLGGPEGNTIYF. CDR3 nucleotide sequence: TGTGCCAGCACCTTAGGAGGGCCGGAGGGAAACACCATATATTTT.

The CDR3 DNA follows: TGTGCCAGCAGCTCCTTGGGACAGGGGAACTATGGCTACACCTTC. It specifies CASSSLGQGNYGYTF. This rearrangement joins TRBV27 to TRBJ1-2; 10 bases are shared with TRBD1. Germline CDR1 and CDR2: MNHEY and SMNVEV (reference sequence). This CDR3 has 15 amino acids. Unmatched junction bases numbered 6, after V lost 6 bases and J lost 2 bases.

The chain's CDR3 is CASSYTGANVLTF. CDR3 DNA sequence: TGTGCCAGCAGTTACACTGGGGCCAACGTCCTGACTTTC. The rearrangement uses TRBV27 and TRBJ2-6; the D is unclear. CDR3 length equals 13 residues. Germline V CDR1 and CDR2: MNHEY, SMNVEV (reference sequence). V lost 4 bases and J lost 2, with 3 bases in between.

V and J are TRBV27 and TRBJ1-6, with D possibly TRBD1 on 5 matching bases. CDR3 size: 13 residues. The germline CDR1 and CDR2 sequences are MNHEY and SMNVEV (reference sequence). V was pared by 6 bases and J by 10 bases, with 13 bases between. Here the CDR3 DNA reads TGTGCCAGCAGCTATGGGGCTAGATCACCCCTCCACTTT. It encodes CASSYGARSPLHF.

V gene TRBV6-5 combines with J gene TRBJ2-7; perhaps TRBD2 as D (6 bases). Germline values: CDR1 MNHEY, CDR2 SVGAGI. The CDR3 consists of 13 residues. V lost 7 bases to trimming and J lost 2 bases, with 12 bases between them. For the CDR3, the DNA is TGTGCCAGCAACCTGGGGGGTACCTACGAGCAGTACTTC. This encodes CASNLGGTYEQYF.